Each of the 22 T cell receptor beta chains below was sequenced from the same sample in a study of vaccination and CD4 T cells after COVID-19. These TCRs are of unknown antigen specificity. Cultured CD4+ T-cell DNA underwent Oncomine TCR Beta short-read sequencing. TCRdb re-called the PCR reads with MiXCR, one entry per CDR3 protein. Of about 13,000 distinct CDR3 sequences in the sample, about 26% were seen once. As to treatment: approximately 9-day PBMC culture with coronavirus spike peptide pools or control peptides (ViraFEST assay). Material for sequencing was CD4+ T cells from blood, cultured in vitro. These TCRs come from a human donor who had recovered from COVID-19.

This chain's CDR3 is CASHLFKRGPGDGIQYF. CDR3 DNA: TGTGCCAGCCATCTCTTTAAGCGGGGGCCCGGGGATGGCATTCAGTACTTC. The chain is built from TRBV19 and TRBJ2-4; the match to TRBD2 covers 8 bases. With V trimmed by 9 bases and J by 9 bases, 22 bases remained unmatched. The CDR3 is 17 amino acids. The V gene's germline CDR1 is LNHDA and CDR2 SQIVND (reference sequence).

The CDR3 loop reads CASSFSSLAGDNEQFF. The DNA for the CDR3 is TGTGCCAGCAGTTTTAGTTCCCTAGCGGGGGACAATGAGCAGTTCTTC. The rearrangement links TRBV12-3 or TRBV12-4 to TRBJ2-1, with 10 nucleotides matching TRBD2. The CDR3 runs 16 residues. V shed 3 bases, J shed 5 bases, and the junction held 7 bases outside the gene matches.

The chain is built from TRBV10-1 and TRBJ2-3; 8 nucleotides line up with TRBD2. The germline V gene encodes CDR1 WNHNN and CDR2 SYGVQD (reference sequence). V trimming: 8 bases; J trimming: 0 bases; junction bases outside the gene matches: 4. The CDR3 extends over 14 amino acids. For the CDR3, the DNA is TGCGCCAGCCGGAGCGGGGGAAGCACAGATACGCAGTATTTT. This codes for CASRSGGSTDTQYF.

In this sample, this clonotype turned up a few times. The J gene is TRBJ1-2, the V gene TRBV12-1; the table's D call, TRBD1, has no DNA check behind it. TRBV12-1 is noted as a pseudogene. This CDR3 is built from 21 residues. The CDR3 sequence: CASSEHLRDRGRPYTSYGYTF. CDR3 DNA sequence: TGTGCCAGCAGCGAACACCTCCGGGACAGGGGGCGCCCATATACGTCCTATGGCTACACCTTC.

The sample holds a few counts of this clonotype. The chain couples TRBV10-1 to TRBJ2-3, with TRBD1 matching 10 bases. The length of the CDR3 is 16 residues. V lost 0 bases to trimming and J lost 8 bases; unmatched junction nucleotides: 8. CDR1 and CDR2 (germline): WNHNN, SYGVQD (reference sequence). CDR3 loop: CASSESRDRGRGTQYF. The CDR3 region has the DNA TGCGCCAGCAGTGAGTCCCGGGACAGGGGTAGGGGTACGCAGTATTTT.

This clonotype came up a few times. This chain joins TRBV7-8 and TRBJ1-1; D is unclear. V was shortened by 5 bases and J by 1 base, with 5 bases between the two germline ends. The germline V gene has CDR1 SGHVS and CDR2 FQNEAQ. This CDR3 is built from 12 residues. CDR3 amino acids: CASSPKNTEAFF. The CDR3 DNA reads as TGTGCCAGCAGCCCAAAGAACACTGAAGCTTTCTTT.

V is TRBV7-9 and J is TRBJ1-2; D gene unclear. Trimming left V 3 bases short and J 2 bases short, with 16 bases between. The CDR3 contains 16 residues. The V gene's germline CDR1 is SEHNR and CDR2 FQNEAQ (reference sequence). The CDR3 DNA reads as TGTGCCAGCAGCTTGGATTTTTATGGGCCGAACTATGGCTACACCTTC. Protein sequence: CASSLDFYGPNYGYTF.

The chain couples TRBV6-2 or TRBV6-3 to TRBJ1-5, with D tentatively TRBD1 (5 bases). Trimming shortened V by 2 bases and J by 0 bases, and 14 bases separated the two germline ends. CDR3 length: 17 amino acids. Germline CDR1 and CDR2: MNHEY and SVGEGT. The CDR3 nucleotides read TGTGCCAGCAGTTACCTACTTACAGGCCATAGCAATCAGCCCCAGCATTTT. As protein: CASSYLLTGHSNQPQHF.

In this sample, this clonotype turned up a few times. CDR3 DNA sequence: TGTGCCAGCACCCTCAGTGGGAGCTCTGGAAACACCATATATTTT. Its protein is CASTLSGSSGNTIYF. V usage is TRBV12-3 or TRBV12-4 and J usage is TRBJ1-3; D unclear. CDR3 length equals 15 residues. Deletions cut 7 bases from V and 0 bases from J, with 13 bases between.

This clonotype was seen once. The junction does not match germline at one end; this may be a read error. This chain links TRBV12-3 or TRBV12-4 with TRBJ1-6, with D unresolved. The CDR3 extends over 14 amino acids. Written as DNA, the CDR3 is TGTGCCAGCACCCCCAACTCCTATAGTTCACCCCTCCACTTT. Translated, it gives CASTPNSYSSPLHF.

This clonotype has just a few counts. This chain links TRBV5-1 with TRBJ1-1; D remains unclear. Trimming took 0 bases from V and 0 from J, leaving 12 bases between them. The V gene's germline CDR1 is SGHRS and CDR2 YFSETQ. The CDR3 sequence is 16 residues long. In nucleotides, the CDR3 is TGCGCCAGCAGCTTGGATGCCTGGACGGTGAACACTGAAGCTTTCTTT. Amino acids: CASSLDAWTVNTEAFF.

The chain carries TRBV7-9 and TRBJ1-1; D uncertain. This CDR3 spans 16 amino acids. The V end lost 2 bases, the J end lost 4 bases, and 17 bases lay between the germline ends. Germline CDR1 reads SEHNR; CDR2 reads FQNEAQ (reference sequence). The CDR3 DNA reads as TGTGCCAGCAGCTTACTTAAGCTGGGCTCCGGCACTGAAGCTTTCTTT. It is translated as CASSLLKLGSGTEAFF.

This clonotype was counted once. The CDR3 DNA reads TGTGCCAGCAAGCTGGGGGGCTTCGGTTCTTACAATGAGCAGTTCTTC. It yields the protein CASKLGGFGSYNEQFF. This chain uses TRBV7-9 with TRBJ2-1; D is perhaps TRBD1 or TRBD2 (6 bases each). The V end lost 7 bases, the J end lost 4 bases, and 20 bases lay between the germline ends. This CDR3 region has 16 residues. Germline CDR1 SEHNR, CDR2 FQNEAQ (reference sequence).

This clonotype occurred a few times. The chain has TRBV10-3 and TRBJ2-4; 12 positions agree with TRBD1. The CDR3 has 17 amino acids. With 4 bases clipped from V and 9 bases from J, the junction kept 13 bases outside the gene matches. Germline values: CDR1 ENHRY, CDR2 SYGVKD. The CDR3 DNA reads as TGTGCCATCAGTGTTGAAGGGGGACAGGGGGCGTCCGGCATTCAGTACTTC. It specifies CAISVEGGQGASGIQYF.

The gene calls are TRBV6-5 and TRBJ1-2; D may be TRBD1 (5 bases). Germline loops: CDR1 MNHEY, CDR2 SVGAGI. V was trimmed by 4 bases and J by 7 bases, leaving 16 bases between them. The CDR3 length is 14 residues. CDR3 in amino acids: CASSFWQGTFGYTF. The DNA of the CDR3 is TGTGCCAGCAGTTTTTGGCAGGGAACGTTTGGCTACACCTTC.

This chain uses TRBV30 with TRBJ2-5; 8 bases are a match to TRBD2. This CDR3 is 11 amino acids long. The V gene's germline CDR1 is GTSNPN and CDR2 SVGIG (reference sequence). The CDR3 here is CYGGVEETQYF. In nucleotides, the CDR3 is TGTTACGGGGGGGTCGAGGAGACCCAGTACTTC.

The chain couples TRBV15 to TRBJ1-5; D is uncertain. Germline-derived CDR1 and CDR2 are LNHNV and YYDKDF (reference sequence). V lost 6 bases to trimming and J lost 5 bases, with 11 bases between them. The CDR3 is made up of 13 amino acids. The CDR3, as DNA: TGTGCCACCAGTACCCCCCCGGATCAGCCCCAGCATTTT. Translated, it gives CATSTPPDQPQHF.

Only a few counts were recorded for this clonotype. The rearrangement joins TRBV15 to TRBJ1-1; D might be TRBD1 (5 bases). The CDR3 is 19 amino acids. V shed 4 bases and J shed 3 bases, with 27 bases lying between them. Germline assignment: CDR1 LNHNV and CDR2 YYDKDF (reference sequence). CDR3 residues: CATSITYTDRTPIYTEAFF. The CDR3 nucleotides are TGTGCCACCAGCATAACGTACACAGACCGGACACCCATATACACTGAAGCTTTCTTT. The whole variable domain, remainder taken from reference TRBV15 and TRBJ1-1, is DAMVIQNPRYQVTQFGKPVTLSCSQTLNHNVMYWYQQKSSQAPKLLFHYYDKDFNNEADTPDNFQSRRPNTSFCFLDIRSPGLGDTAMYLCATSITYTDRTPIYTEAFFGQGTRLTVV.

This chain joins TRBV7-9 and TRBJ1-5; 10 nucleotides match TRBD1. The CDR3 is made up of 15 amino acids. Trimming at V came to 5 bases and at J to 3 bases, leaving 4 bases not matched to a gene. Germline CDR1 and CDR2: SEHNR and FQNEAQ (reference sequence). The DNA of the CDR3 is TGTGCCAGCAGCCCGGGGACAGGGGACAATCAGCCCCAGCATTTT. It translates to CASSPGTGDNQPQHF.

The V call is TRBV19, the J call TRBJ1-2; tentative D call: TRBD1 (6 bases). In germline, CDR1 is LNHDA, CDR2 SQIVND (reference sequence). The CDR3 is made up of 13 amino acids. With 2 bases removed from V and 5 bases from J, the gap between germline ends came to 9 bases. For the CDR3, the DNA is TGTGCCAGTAGTATAAGGGGGGTATATGGCTACACCTTC. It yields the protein CASSIRGVYGYTF.

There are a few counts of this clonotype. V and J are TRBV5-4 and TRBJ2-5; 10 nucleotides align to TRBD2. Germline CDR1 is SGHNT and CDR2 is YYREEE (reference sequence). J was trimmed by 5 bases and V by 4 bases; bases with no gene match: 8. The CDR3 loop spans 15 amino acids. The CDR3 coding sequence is TGTGCCAGCAGCCCCTTAGCGGGGGGAGAGGAGACCCAGTACTTC. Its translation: CASSPLAGGEETQYF. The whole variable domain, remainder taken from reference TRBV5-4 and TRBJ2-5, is ETGVTQSPTHLIKTRGQQVTLRCSSQSGHNTVSWYQQALGQGPQFIFQYYREEENGRGNFPPRFSGLQFPNYSSELNVNALELDDSALYLCASSPLAGGEETQYFGPGTRLLVL.

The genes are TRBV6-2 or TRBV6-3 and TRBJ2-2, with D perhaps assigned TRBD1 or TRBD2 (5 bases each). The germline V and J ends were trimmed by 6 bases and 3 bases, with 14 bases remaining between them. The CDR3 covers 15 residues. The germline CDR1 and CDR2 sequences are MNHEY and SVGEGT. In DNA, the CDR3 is TGTGCCAGCAGATCCCGAGGGGCTTACACCGGGGAGCTGTTTTTT. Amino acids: CASRSRGAYTGELFF.